This T cell receptor (beta chain) is from a study of cytomegalovirus exposure and HLA in healthy donors. Study results and limitations: Later work associated roughly 15,000 TCR beta sequences with HLA alleles at 0.05 false discovery rate. Beyond CMV serostatus, there was no information to go on about immune exposure. V- and J-gene trimming in TCR beta was tied to a missense DCLRE1C variant by an analysis performed later.

Concerning this clone: Antigen unknown.

13 Jbeta primers and 60 Vbeta primers were used for the PCR. The assay was immunoSEQ multiplex PCR, and TCRdb's table has in-frame clones only and misses some. The profile shows tens of thousands of clones, about 78% of them singletons. J gave up 4 bases and V 3 bases, and 3 bases lay outside the gene matches. The CDR3 is 15 amino acids. CDR1 is SGHTA, CDR2 FQGNSA, per germline. The chain uses TRBV7-2 and TRBJ2-3, with 11 positions matching TRBD2. This sequence originates from a woman aged 40-49 years in good health and CMV-seropositive. The sequencing input was PBMCs. The chain's CDR3 is CASSLIAGGADTQYF. DNA of the CDR3: TGTGCCAGCAGCTTGATAGCGGGGGGGGCAGATACGCAGTATTTT.